The rows below give T cell receptor beta chains drawn from one sample of a study of T cells in Graves' hyperthyroidism and ophthalmopathy. TCRdb recomputed calls from the multiplex PCR reads with MiXCR, one row per CDR3 protein. The table has roughly 740,000 distinct CDR3 sequences, around 17% seen once. The sample was blood. The source is a young man with Graves' hyperthyroidism. Both conserved end residues are part of each CDR3. A D gene is named only where the DNA matches it firmly. Not all rows give a size; the values are once, few, many and, for expanded clones, a class.

>TRBD2|TRBV30|TRBJ2-7|14|.
CAWRVGSGSYEQYF
TGTGCCTGGAGGGTTGGTAGCGGGAGTTACGAGCAGTACTTC
>.|TRBV15|TRBJ2-3|15|.
CATSPRAGAQDTQYF
TGTGCCACCAGCCCAAGGGCAGGGGCCCAAGATACGCAGTATTTT
>TRBD2|TRBV7-3|TRBJ2-1|18|.
CASGLMRTSGRLGNEQFF
TGTGCCAGCGGCTTAATGAGGACTAGCGGGAGGCTCGGGAATGAGCAGTTCTTC
>.|TRBV2|TRBJ2-3|13|many
CASSEMQADTQYF
TGTGCCAGCAGTGAAATGCAGGCAGATACGCAGTATTTT
>.|TRBV28|TRBJ1-6|15|.
CASSLGQTYNSPLHF
TGTGCCAGCAGTTTAGGACAGACTTATAATTCACCCCTCCACTTT
>TRBD1|TRBV7-9|TRBJ2-5|15|.
CASSSSFGQGKTQYF
TGTGCCAGCAGCTCGAGTTTTGGACAGGGAAAGACCCAGTACTTC
>TRBD2|TRBV27|TRBJ2-2|16|once
CASSSFSGTSTGELFF
TGTGCCAGCAGTTCCTTCTCCGGGACTAGTACCGGGGAGCTGTTTTTT
>.|TRBV7-9|TRBJ1-3|18|once
CASSLSLISGRAGNTIYF
TGTGCCAGCAGCTTAAGCCTCATTTCCGGCAGGGCTGGAAACACCATATATTTT
>TRBD2|TRBV5-1|TRBJ2-1|17|.
CASSLLTTSGRDNEQFF
TGCGCCAGCAGCTTACTAACTACTAGCGGGAGGGACAATGAGCAGTTCTTC
>TRBD2|TRBV7-2|TRBJ2-5|15|few
CASSFRAGAQETQYF
TGTGCCAGCAGCTTTCGAGCGGGAGCCCAAGAGACCCAGTACTTC
>TRBD1|TRBV12-3/TRBV12-4|TRBJ2-1|14|.
CTSRQGVSYNEQFF
TGTACCAGCAGGCAGGGGGTTTCCTACAATGAGCAGTTCTTC
>.|TRBV6-5|TRBJ1-3|14|few
CASSYSGRGNTIYF
TGTGCCAGCAGTTACTCAGGGCGTGGAAACACCATATATTTT
>.|TRBV28|TRBJ2-7|15|.
CASYTPGTADYEQYF
TGTGCCAGCTACACTCCCGGGACCGCCGATTACGAGCAGTACTTC
>.|TRBV12-3/TRBV12-4|TRBJ1-2|15|.
CASRRQFELNYGYTF
TGTGCCAGCAGGAGACAGTTCGAGCTCAACTATGGCTACACCTTC
>TRBD1|TRBV20-1|TRBJ2-7|15|.
CSARPPWTGGDEQYF
TGCAGTGCTAGACCACCCTGGACAGGGGGCGACGAGCAGTACTTC
>TRBD2|TRBV28|TRBJ2-5|22|few
CASSFEGIGPGLAGRIQEAQYF
TGTGCCAGCAGTTTCGAGGGGATCGGCCCGGGACTAGCGGGCCGAATCCAAGAGGCCCAGTACTTC
>TRBD1|TRBV15|TRBJ2-1|15|.
CATSSGTGSYNEQFF
TGTGCCACCAGCTCCGGGACAGGCTCCTACAATGAGCAGTTCTTC
>.|TRBV2|TRBJ1-1|11|many
CASSDPGRGFF
TGTGCCAGCAGTGACCCTGGTCGGGGCTTCTTT
>TRBD2|TRBV24-1|TRBJ2-1|17|many
CATSDSLAGSSYNEQFF
TGTGCCACCAGTGATTCTCTAGCGGGGAGCTCCTACAATGAGCAGTTCTTC
>.|TRBV20-1|TRBJ1-4|13|many
CSASGPGSEKLFF
TGCAGTGCTTCCGGACCCGGTAGCGAAAAACTGTTTTTT
>.|TRBV30|TRBJ1-6|14|.
CAWTYGGVNSPLHF
TGTGCCTGGACCTATGGAGGTGTTAATTCACCCCTCCACTTT
>TRBD2|TRBV10-2|TRBJ2-3|14|few
CASSASGKTDTQYF
TGCGCCAGCAGCGCTAGCGGGAAGACAGATACGCAGTATTTT
>.|TRBV28|TRBJ1-2|13|many
CASTPGRDYGYTF
TGTGCCAGCACCCCGGGGAGAGACTATGGCTACACCTTC
>TRBD2|TRBV19|TRBJ2-5|14|.
CASSKLAGPETQYF
TGTGCCAGTAGTAAGCTAGCGGGACCGGAGACCCAGTACTTC
>.|TRBV7-9|TRBJ2-3|14|many
CASSQPPGTDTQYF
TGTGCCAGCAGTCAACCCCCGGGCACAGATACGCAGTATTTT
>.|TRBV30|TRBJ2-7|14|many
CAWSNGTLSYEQYF
TGTGCCTGGAGTAATGGGACACTATCCTACGAGCAGTACTTC
>TRBD2|TRBV6-2/TRBV6-3|TRBJ2-3|18|.
CASSPNWNPAGYTDTQYF
TGTGCCAGCAGCCCCAACTGGAATCCAGCGGGATACACAGATACGCAGTATTTT
>.|TRBV29-1|TRBJ2-2|15|.
CSVEGGSTNTGELFF
TGCAGCGTTGAAGGGGGGTCTACGAACACCGGGGAGCTGTTTTTT